This is a list of T cell receptor beta chains from one sample in a study of T-cell reconstitution after alpha-beta-depleted transplantation in children. TCRdb reprocessed the PCR reads with MiXCR, giving one entry per CDR3 protein. The profile shows around 960,000 distinct CDR3 sequences, roughly 29% of them singletons. The sample in question was PBMCs, mostly from graft donor cells, obtained 360 days after TCRalphabeta/CD19-depleted stem cell transplant. These receptors were obtained from a boy in the first two years of life who had a stem cell transplant for SCID, so the T cells may come from the graft donor. Both conserved end residues are part of each CDR3. A D gene is named only where the DNA matches it firmly. Where a row states a size, it is once, few, many or the class of an expanded clone; other rows omit it.

d_gene | j_gene | abundance | v_gene | CDR3nt | CDR3aa
. | TRBJ2-2 | few | TRBV5-1 | TGCGCCAGCAGCTTGTGGAGGAACACCGGGGAGCTGTTTTTT | CASSLWRNTGELFF
. | TRBJ2-6 | few | TRBV11-2 | TGTGCCAGCAAACTACCGGGCCGCTCTGGGGCCAACGTCCTGACTTTC | CASKLPGRSGANVLTF
. | TRBJ2-1 | few | TRBV12-3/TRBV12-4 | TGTGCCAGCAGTCAGGCCCCGATGAAGTTCTTC | CASSQAPMKFF
. | TRBJ2-1 | many | TRBV20-1 | TGCAGTGCTAGTAGGGGGGGTTACAATGAGCAGTTCTTC | CSASRGGYNEQFF
. | TRBJ2-2 | . | TRBV6-2/TRBV6-3 | TGTGCCGCCTCCAGTGGCCAGAACACCGGGGAGCTGTTTTTT | CAASSGQNTGELFF
TRBD1 | TRBJ2-1 | . | TRBV6-5 | TGTGCCAGCAGTTCCCAGGTGCTCCGGGGACGGGGACAGGAGCAGTTCTTC | CASSSQVLRGRGQEQFF
. | TRBJ2-1 | once | TRBV7-2 | TGTGCCAGCAGCACCCGGTCGACCGGGTACAATGAGCAGTTCTTC | CASSTRSTGYNEQFF
. | TRBJ2-7 | . | TRBV5-1 | TGCGCCATCAGCTTGACGTACTCCTACGAGCAGTACTTC | CAISLTYSYEQYF
. | TRBJ2-7 | . | TRBV15 | TGTGCCACCAGCACAGGATTCGTGAGCTCCTACGAGCAGTACTTC | CATSTGFVSSYEQYF
TRBD1 | TRBJ2-1 | . | TRBV5-5 | TGTGCCAGCAGCTCTACAGGGACAGGGCGTTACAATGAGCAGTTCTTC | CASSSTGTGRYNEQFF
TRBD1 | TRBJ2-7 | . | TRBV12-5 | TGTGCTAGTGGTCTGGACAGGGTATCCTACGAGCAGTACTTC | CASGLDRVSYEQYF
. | TRBJ1-1 | few | TRBV19 | TGTGCCAGTAGTATAGCCCCAGGCAGCCCTACTGGCGCTTTCTTT | CASSIAPGSPTGAFF
. | TRBJ2-2 | few | TRBV29-1 | TGCAGCGTTTATGCCTCCAGAGGGGAGCTGTTTTTT | CSVYASRGELFF
. | TRBJ2-1 | few | TRBV4-2 | TGTGCCAGCAGCCAAGAGAGTACTAGCTCAAATGAGCAGTTCTTC | CASSQESTSSNEQFF